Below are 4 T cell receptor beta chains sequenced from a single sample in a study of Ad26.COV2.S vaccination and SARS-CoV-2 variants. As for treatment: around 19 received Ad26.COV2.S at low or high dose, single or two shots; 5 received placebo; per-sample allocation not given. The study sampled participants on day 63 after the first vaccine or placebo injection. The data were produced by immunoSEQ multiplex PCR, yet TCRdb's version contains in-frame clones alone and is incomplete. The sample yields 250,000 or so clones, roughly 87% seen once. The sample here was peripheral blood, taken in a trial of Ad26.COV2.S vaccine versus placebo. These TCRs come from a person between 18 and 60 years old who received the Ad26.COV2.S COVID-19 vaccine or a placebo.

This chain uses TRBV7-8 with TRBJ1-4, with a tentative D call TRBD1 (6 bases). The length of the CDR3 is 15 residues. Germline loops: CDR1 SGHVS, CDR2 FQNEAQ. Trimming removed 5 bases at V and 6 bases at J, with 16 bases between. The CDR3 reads CASSPPGTPYEKLFF. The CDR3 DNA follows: TGTGCCAGCAGCCCCCCAGGGACACCGTATGAAAAACTGTTTTTT.

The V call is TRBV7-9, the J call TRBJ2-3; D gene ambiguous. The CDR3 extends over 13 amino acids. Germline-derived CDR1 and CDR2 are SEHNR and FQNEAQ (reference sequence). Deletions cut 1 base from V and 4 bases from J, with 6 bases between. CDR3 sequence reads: CASSLGLADTQYF. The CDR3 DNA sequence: TGTGCCAGCAGCTTAGGGCTGGCAGATACGCAGTATTTT.

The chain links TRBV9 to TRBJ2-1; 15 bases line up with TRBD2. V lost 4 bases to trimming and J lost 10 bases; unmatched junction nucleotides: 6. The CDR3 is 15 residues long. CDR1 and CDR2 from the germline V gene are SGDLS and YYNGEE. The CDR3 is CASSPRTSGGDEQFF. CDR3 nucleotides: TGTGCCAGCAGCCCCCGGACTAGCGGGGGGGACGAGCAGTTCTTC.

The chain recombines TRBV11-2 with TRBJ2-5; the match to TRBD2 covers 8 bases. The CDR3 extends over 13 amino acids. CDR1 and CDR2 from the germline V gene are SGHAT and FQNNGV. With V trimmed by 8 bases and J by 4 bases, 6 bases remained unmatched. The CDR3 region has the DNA TGTGCCAGCGTCAGCGGGGGTGGAGAGACCCAGTACTTC. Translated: CASVSGGGETQYF.